Listed here is a single TCR beta chain. Its antigen is not identified. This sample is drawn from a study of T cells in localized non-small cell lung cancer. General study findings and limits: Investigators sequenced only a single tumor region, leaving heterogeneity possible.

This table comes from immunoSEQ multiplex PCR, and its TCRdb copy is limited to in-frame clones, with some not included. The table shows thousands of clones, with around 56% occurring only once. This CDR3 has 11 amino acids. Trimming at V came to 4 bases and at J to 14 bases, leaving 3 bases not matched to a gene. CDR1 and CDR2 (germline): SGHDN, FVKESK. This sequence was found in a male donor aged 60 or older with stage I squamous cell lung carcinoma. The genes are TRBV14 and TRBJ2-2; 8 positions match TRBD2. The material sequenced was lymph node tissue, taken before any cancer treatment. CDR3 loop: CASSPGGGLFF. The CDR3 DNA reads as TGTGCCAGCAGCCCGGGGGGGGGACTGTTTTTT.